The rows below give T cell receptor beta chains drawn from one sample of a study of CD8+ T cells in alopecia areata. Profiling relied on immunoSEQ multiplex PCR, and the TCRdb table lists in-frame clones only, not all of them. Of some 150,000 clones listed, more than 55% are singletons. Sequencing was performed on CD8+ T cells sorted from blood. The receptor source for this set is a human donor in good health. Both conserved end residues are part of each CDR3. The D gene is left open where the match is weak. Clone size is given for some rows only: seen once, a few or many times, or a class if the clone is expanded.

D	size	J	V	CDR3	DNA
-	once	TRBJ2-7	TRBV7-9	CASSTGTTYEQYF	TGTGCCAGCAGCACAGGGACGACCTACGAGCAGTACTTC
-	few	TRBJ2-2	TRBV9	CASSVGGGELFF	TGTGCCAGCAGCGTAGGTGGCGGGGAGCTGTTTTTT
TRBD2	-	TRBJ2-3	TRBV29-1	CSGTGTSGSITDTQYF	TGCAGCGGAACCGGGACTAGCGGGAGCATCACAGATACGCAGTATTTT
TRBD2	-	TRBJ2-1	TRBV11-2	CASSLAGGGYNEQFF	TGTGCCAGCAGCCTCGCGGGGGGAGGATACAATGAGCAGTTCTTC
-	few	TRBJ2-7	TRBV11-1	CASSRTGNRAGQYF	TGTGCCAGCAGTCGTACCGGGAACCGGGCGGGGCAGTACTTC
TRBD2	-	TRBJ2-1	TRBV4-1	CASAYSGRTNEQFF	TGCGCCAGCGCCTATAGCGGGAGAACGAATGAGCAGTTCTTC
-	-	TRBJ1-5	TRBV15	CATSRVSQPQHF	TGTGCCACCAGCAGAGTTTCACAGCCCCAGCATTTT
TRBD1	few	TRBJ2-1	TRBV2	CASRTGQGPSGQFF	TGTGCCAGCAGGACGGGACAGGGCCCCTCGGGGCAGTTCTTC
TRBD1	-	TRBJ1-1	TRBV5-6	CASSGIVTGGSEAFF	TGTGCCAGCAGCGGAATAGTGACAGGGGGCTCTGAAGCTTTCTTT
-	-	TRBJ2-7	TRBV7-9	CASSPREAPDEQYF	TGTGCCAGCAGCCCTCGAGAGGCACCAGACGAGCAGTACTTC
-	few	TRBJ2-2	TRBV19	CASSGSRGELFF	TGTGCCAGTAGTGGGTCTCGCGGGGAGCTGTTTTTT
-	-	TRBJ1-5	TRBV2	CASSEGAAYQPQHF	TGTGCCAGCAGTGAAGGGGCAGCCTATCAGCCCCAGCATTTT
-	-	TRBJ1-4	TRBV18	CASSLRDQGRDEKLFF	TGTGCCAGCTCTCTTCGGGACCAGGGTAGAGATGAAAAACTGTTTTTT
TRBD1	-	TRBJ2-2	TRBV15	CATSGTGVKELFF	TGTGCCACCTCCGGGACAGGGGTGAAGGAGCTGTTTTTT
-	-	TRBJ2-7	TRBV29-1	CSVAGLPSSYEQYF	TGCAGCGTGGCGGGACTCCCGAGCTCCTACGAGCAGTACTTC
TRBD2	-	TRBJ2-5	TRBV27	CASSAKGLAETQYF	TGTGCCAGCAGTGCAAAGGGACTAGCGGAGACCCAGTACTTC
TRBD1	few	TRBJ2-2	TRBV5-1	CASRGNPGQGSVGELFF	TGCGCCAGCAGGGGGAATCCGGGACAGGGTTCCGTCGGGGAGCTGTTTTTT
-	-	TRBJ2-7	TRBV4-1	CASGQGYEQYF	TGCGCCAGCGGGCAGGGATACGAGCAGTACTTC
-	-	TRBJ2-7	TRBV11-2	CASSLGGGAHEQYF	TGTGCCAGCAGCTTAGGAGGAGGGGCCCACGAGCAGTACTTC
TRBD2	-	TRBJ2-1	TRBV29-1	CSVEDRGLAVYNEQFF	TGCAGCGTTGAAGATCGGGGACTAGCGGTCTACAATGAGCAGTTCTTC
-	-	TRBJ2-5	TRBV13	CASSLRSEWTQYF	TGTGCCAGCAGCTTACGCAGCGAGTGGACCCAGTACTTC
TRBD1	-	TRBJ1-2	TRBV5-1	CASTLQGAGGYTF	TGCGCCAGCACCTTACAGGGGGCTGGAGGCTACACCTTC
-	few	TRBJ2-2	TRBV29-1	CSGLATNTGELFF	TGCAGCGGGCTAGCGACGAACACCGGGGAGCTGTTTTTT
TRBD1	-	TRBJ2-7	TRBV5-4	CASSLGTGNYEQYF	TGTGCCAGCAGCCTCGGGACAGGCAACTACGAGCAGTACTTC
TRBD2	-	TRBJ2-1	TRBV5-1	CASSLDAGGTYNEQFF	TGCGCCAGCAGCTTGGATGCGGGAGGCACCTACAATGAGCAGTTCTTC
-	-	TRBJ2-1	TRBV30	CAWSVGQGRQFF	TGTGCCTGGAGTGTAGGTCAGGGGAGGCAGTTCTTC
-	-	TRBJ2-1	TRBV29-1	CSVSDGARGEQFF	TGCAGCGTCTCCGACGGAGCCAGGGGTGAGCAGTTCTTC
TRBD2	few	TRBJ2-5	TRBV4-2	CASSQISGMAETQYF	TGTGCCAGCAGCCAAATTAGCGGGATGGCAGAGACCCAGTACTTC
-	-	TRBJ2-1	TRBV6-5	CASRRQDNEQFF	TGTGCCAGCAGAAGACAGGACAATGAGCAGTTCTTC
-	-	TRBJ1-1	TRBV6-6	CASTYGENTEAFF	TGTGCCAGCACCTACGGGGAGAACACTGAAGCTTTCTTT
-	few	TRBJ1-1	TRBV29-1	CSVETGSNTEAFF	TGCAGCGTTGAAACAGGCTCGAACACTGAAGCTTTCTTT